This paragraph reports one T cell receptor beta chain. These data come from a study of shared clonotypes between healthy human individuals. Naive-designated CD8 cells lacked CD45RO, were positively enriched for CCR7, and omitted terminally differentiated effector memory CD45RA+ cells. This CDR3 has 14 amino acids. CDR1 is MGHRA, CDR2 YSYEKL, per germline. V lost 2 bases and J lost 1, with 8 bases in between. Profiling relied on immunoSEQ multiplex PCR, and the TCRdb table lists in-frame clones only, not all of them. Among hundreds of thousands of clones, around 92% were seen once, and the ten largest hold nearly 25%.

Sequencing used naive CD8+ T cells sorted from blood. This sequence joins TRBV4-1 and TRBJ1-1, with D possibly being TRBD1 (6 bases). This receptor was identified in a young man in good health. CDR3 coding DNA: TGCGCCAGCAGCCAACTGGGACAGAACACTGAAGCTTTCTTT. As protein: CASSQLGQNTEAFF.